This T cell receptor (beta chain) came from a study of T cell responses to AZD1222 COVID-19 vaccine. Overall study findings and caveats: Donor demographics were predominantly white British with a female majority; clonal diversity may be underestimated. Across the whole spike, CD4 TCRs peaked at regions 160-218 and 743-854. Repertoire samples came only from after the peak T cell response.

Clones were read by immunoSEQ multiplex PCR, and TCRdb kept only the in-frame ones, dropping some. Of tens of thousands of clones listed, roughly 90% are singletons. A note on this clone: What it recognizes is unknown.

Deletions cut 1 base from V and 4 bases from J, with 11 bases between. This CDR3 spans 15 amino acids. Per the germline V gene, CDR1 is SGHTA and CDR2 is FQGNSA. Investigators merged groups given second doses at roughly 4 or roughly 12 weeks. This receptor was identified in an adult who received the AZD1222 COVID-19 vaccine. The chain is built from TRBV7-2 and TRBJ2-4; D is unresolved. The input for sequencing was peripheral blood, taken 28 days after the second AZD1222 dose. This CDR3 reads CASSLGKGSKNIQYF. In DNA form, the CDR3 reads TGTGCCAGCAGCTTAGGGAAGGGTTCTAAAAACATTCAGTACTTC.